The 23 T cell receptor beta chains given below trace back to one sample, sequenced in a study of early T cells in non-severe SARS-CoV-2 infection. MiXCR was run by TCRdb on the 5' RACE reads, yielding one entry per CDR3 protein. The repertoire holds 25,000 to 30,000 distinct CDR3 sequences, with around 5.1% as singletons. The source material was whole blood. Receptor source: an adult who was a healthcare worker with PCR-confirmed SARS-CoV-2 infection or an uninfected control (not recorded which).

This rearrangement joins TRBV7-2 to TRBJ2-1; maybe TRBD2 (6 bases). Germline CDR1 is SGHTA and CDR2 is FQGNSA. CDR3 length: 16 residues. Deletions cut 3 bases from V and 10 bases from J, with 22 bases between. As DNA, the CDR3 is TGTGCCAGCAGCTTGGTGGGCGGGGACCTAGGGGAAGAGCAGTTCTTC. This gives the protein CASSLVGGDLGEEQFF.

By share, this clonotype counts as medium-sized. V gene TRBV7-9 combines with J gene TRBJ1-1; D unclear. Trimming took off 0 bases at V and 6 bases at J, with 8 bases between the two ends. The CDR3 sequence is 13 residues long. From germline, CDR1 is SEHNR and CDR2 FQNEAQ (reference sequence). CDR3 sequence: CASSLARLAEAFF. CDR3 sequence (DNA): TGTGCCAGCAGCTTAGCCCGGTTGGCTGAAGCTTTCTTT.

This chain links TRBV6-5 with TRBJ1-4, with D unclear. V gave up 0 bases and J gave up 4 bases, with 6 bases separating them. Germline V CDR1 and CDR2: MNHEY, SVGAGI. The CDR3 contains 14 residues. This CDR3 reads CASSYSASNEKLFF. CDR3 DNA: TGTGCCAGCAGTTACTCTGCCAGTAATGAAAAACTGTTTTTT.

This clonotype has at least ten counts. This chain links TRBV20-1 with TRBJ1-3; 8 bases agree with TRBD1. There are 16 residues in the CDR3. Germline loops: CDR1 DFQATT, CDR2 SNEGSKA (reference sequence). Trimming cost V 5 bases and J 3 bases; bases outside gene matches: 12. CDR3: CSAGMTGEKVGNTIYF. The CDR3, as DNA: TGCAGTGCTGGCATGACAGGGGAGAAGGTTGGAAACACCATATATTTT.

This clonotype was detected ten times or more. The rearrangement joins TRBV6-5 to TRBJ2-1; 11 nucleotides agree with TRBD2. The CDR3 has 13 residues. CDR1 and CDR2 (germline): MNHEY, SVGAGI. Trimming removed 10 bases from V and 4 bases from J; junction bases left unmatched: 3. The CDR3 region has the DNA TGTGCCATCGGGACTAGCGGATACAATGAGCAGTTCTTC. Protein: CAIGTSGYNEQFF.

In its sample, this clonotype was seen a few times. This chain connects TRBV18 to TRBJ1-2; D is possibly TRBD1 (6 bases). Germline CDR1 reads KGHSH; CDR2 reads LQKENI. V lost 3 bases to trimming and J lost 4 bases, with 12 bases between them. The CDR3 runs 14 residues. CDR3 region: CASSPGQRSYGYTF. The CDR3 DNA follows: TGTGCCAGCTCACCCGGACAGCGGTCCTATGGCTACACCTTC.

The chain carries TRBV12-3 or TRBV12-4 and TRBJ1-6, with 9 bases that match TRBD1. The CDR3 covers 14 residues. The ends lost 6 bases at V and 11 bases at J; junction bases unmatched: 8. The CDR3 nucleotides are TGTGCCAGCAGAATACAGGGGGCGTACACACCCCTCCACTTT. This codes for CASRIQGAYTPLHF.

This clonotype has ten or more counts. The rearrangement uses TRBV5-1 and TRBJ2-1; D possibly corresponds to TRBD1 (5 bases). Germline CDR1 and CDR2: SGHRS and YFSETQ. The CDR3 consists of 15 residues. Between the trimmed V and J ends, which lost 0 bases and 4 bases, there was a span of 11 bases. The CDR3 DNA is TGCGCCAGCAGCTTGGAAGGTCCAGGGTACAATGAGCAGTTCTTC. Amino acid sequence: CASSLEGPGYNEQFF.

This clonotype has a count of ten or more. The chain recombines TRBV5-1 with TRBJ2-2, with no clear D. The CDR3 contains 14 residues. In germline, CDR1 is SGHRS, CDR2 YFSETQ. V was clipped by 1 base and J by 3 bases, with 7 bases between them. CDR3 DNA sequence: TGCGCCAGCAGCTTGACCTACCACACCGGGGAGCTGTTTTTT. It codes for CASSLTYHTGELFF. The variable domain in full, completed from reference TRBV5-1 and TRBJ2-2, reads KAGVTQTPRYLIKTRGQQVTLSCSPISGHRSVSWYQQTPGQGLQFLFEYFSETQRNKGNFPGRFSGRQFSNSRSEMNVSTLELGDSALYLCASSLTYHTGELFFGEGSRLTVL.

As concerns this clonotype: Germline and junction disagree at one end, which may indicate a read error. The chain employs TRBV19 and TRBJ1-2, with 10 nucleotides matching TRBD1. Germline V gives CDR1 LNHDA, CDR2 SQIVND (reference sequence). This CDR3 is built from 16 residues. The CDR3 DNA is TGTGCCAGTAGTTTGGGACAGGGGCCTTCTCTTTATGGCTGCACCTTC. It yields the protein CASSLGQGPSLYGCTF.

This clonotype was recorded a few times. A junction boundary mismatches the germline segment, possibly from a read error. The V and J genes are TRBV7-7 and TRBJ2-1; D is ambiguous. From germline, CDR1 is SSHAT and CDR2 FNYEAQ (reference sequence). This CDR3 comprises 14 residues. The CDR3 nucleotides are TGTGCTAGCAGCCCACAGATCGGCGGCAATGAGCAGTTCTTC. Translating gives CASSPQIGGNEQFF.

The chain recombines TRBV7-2 with TRBJ2-6, with D possibly TRBD2 on 6 matching bases. The CDR3 contains 16 residues. In germline, CDR1 is SGHTA, CDR2 FQGNSA. Trimming removed 4 bases from V and 5 bases from J, with 15 bases in between. The CDR3: CASSYSTGSRANVLTF. The CDR3 nucleotides read TGTGCCAGCAGCTATAGCACCGGGAGCCGGGCCAACGTCCTGACTTTC.

This clonotype was seen repeatedly, ten times or more. CDR3 loop: CASSYSTGQPQREAFF. The CDR3 nucleotides read TGTGCCAGCAGTTACTCGACGGGACAGCCCCAACGGGAAGCTTTCTTT. The chain uses TRBV6-6 and TRBJ1-1, with 7 bases that match TRBD1. This CDR3 contains 16 residues. V shed 0 bases, J shed 8 bases, and the junction held 12 bases outside the gene matches. Germline V gene data show CDR1 as MNHNY and CDR2 as SVGAGI (reference sequence).

At least ten counts were recorded for this clonotype. The V and J genes are TRBV7-2 and TRBJ2-1, with TRBD2 matching 10 bases. There are 15 residues in the CDR3. V lost 6 bases and J lost 3; bases outside the gene matches: 5. The germline V gene has CDR1 SGHTA and CDR2 FQGNSA. CDR3 nucleotides: TGTGCCAGCAGTCGGACTAGCGGAGTCTACAATGAGCAGTTCTTC. This translates into CASSRTSGVYNEQFF.

This clonotype has a count of ten or more. V and J are TRBV6-2 or TRBV6-3 and TRBJ1-6, with 9 positions matching TRBD1. The CDR3 totals 13 residues. Germline V gene data show CDR1 as MNHEY and CDR2 as SVGEGT. Germline trimming cut 6 bases from V and 7 bases from J; bases unmatched to any gene: 1. In nucleotides, the CDR3 is TGTGCCAGCAGCGGGACAGGGAATTCACCCCTCCACTTT. It encodes CASSGTGNSPLHF.

This clonotype was recorded a few times. The chain links TRBV6-5 to TRBJ2-3; possible D gene TRBD2, 5 bases. Germline V lookup: CDR1 MNHEY, CDR2 SVGAGI. V was trimmed by 5 bases and J by 2 bases, leaving 11 bases between them. The CDR3 has 14 residues. The DNA for the CDR3 is TGTGCCAGCAGTGCACAAGCGGCCACAGATACGCAGTATTTT. Encoded protein: CASSAQAATDTQYF.

This clonotype was counted only a few times. This chain uses TRBV7-2 with TRBJ2-7; D not certain. V lost 4 bases, J lost 0 bases, and 10 bases lay in between. The CDR3 covers 14 residues. The germline CDR1 and CDR2 sequences are SGHTA and FQGNSA. The CDR3 nucleotides read TGTGCCAGCAGCTCCAACACCCGCTCCTACGAGCAGTACTTC. Its translation: CASSSNTRSYEQYF.

The sample holds a few counts of this clonotype. This chain connects TRBV6-1 to TRBJ2-7, with D perhaps being TRBD1 or TRBD2 (5 bases each). Germline V gene lookup returns CDR1 MNHNS and CDR2 SASEGT. The CDR3 is 15 residues long. Trimming took off 3 bases at V and 4 bases at J, with 16 bases between the two ends. The CDR3 reads CASSEFRGRVYEQYF. DNA of the CDR3: TGTGCCAGCAGTGAGTTCCGGGGCCGGGTTTACGAGCAGTACTTC.

This clonotype occurred many times. Here the CDR3 DNA reads TGCAGTGCTAGGAAGACTAGCGGGGGGGTAGGGAATGAGCAGTTCTTC. It translates to CSARKTSGGVGNEQFF. The chain combines TRBV20-1 with TRBJ2-1; 14 bases line up with TRBD2. Per the germline V gene, CDR1 is DFQATT and CDR2 is SNEGSKA (reference sequence). This CDR3 is 16 amino acids long. V shed 3 bases and J 7 bases; nucleotides not matched to a gene: 8.

This clonotype was seen ten or more times. This chain connects TRBV7-9 to TRBJ2-1; the D is unclear. Trimming cost V 5 bases and J 7 bases, with 15 bases left between them. The CDR3 length is 14 residues. Germline V lookup: CDR1 SEHNR, CDR2 FQNEAQ (reference sequence). The CDR3 here is CASSQLTARNEQFF. The CDR3 coding sequence is TGTGCCAGCAGCCAACTTACGGCCCGGAATGAGCAGTTCTTC.

The V gene is TRBV11-2, the J gene TRBJ2-2; D possibly corresponds to TRBD2 (5 bases). Trimming removed 0 bases from V and 6 bases from J, with 14 bases in between. This CDR3 contains 16 residues. The germline gives CDR1 SGHAT, CDR2 FQNNGV. The CDR3 loop reads CASSLDGVASPGELFF. The DNA for the CDR3 is TGTGCCAGCAGCTTAGATGGCGTGGCTAGCCCCGGGGAGCTGTTTTTT. Combining the CDR3 with reference TRBV11-2 and TRBJ2-2 gives the whole variable domain EAGVAQSPRYKIIEKRQSVAFWCNPISGHATLYWYQQILGQGPKLLIQFQNNGVVDDSQLPKDRFSAERLKGVDSTLKIQPAKLEDSAVYLCASSLDGVASPGELFFGEGSRLTVL.

This rearrangement joins TRBV3-1 to TRBJ2-2; D is possibly TRBD1 (5 bases). Germline assignment: CDR1 LGHDT and CDR2 YNNKEL (reference sequence). Trimming stripped 6 bases from V and 2 bases from J, with 7 bases between. The CDR3 sequence is 13 residues long. The CDR3 is CASRGPNTGELFF. In nucleotides, the CDR3 is TGTGCCAGCAGGGGGCCAAACACCGGGGAGCTGTTTTTT.

This clonotype has a count of ten or more. The rearrangement links TRBV9 to TRBJ2-1; perhaps TRBD1 as D (6 bases). Trimming took off 3 bases at V and 12 bases at J, with 16 bases between the two ends. Germline V gives CDR1 SGDLS, CDR2 YYNGEE. This CDR3 region has 13 residues. CDR3 DNA: TGTGCCAGCAGCGACACCCGGGACATTGTGCAGTTCTTC. Its protein product is CASSDTRDIVQFF.